Listed here are 5 T cell receptor beta chains from one sample, sequenced in a study of T-cell memory formation after mild COVID-19 (dated by TCRdb to about 2021). Library preparation used 5' RACE. Sequencer: Illumina NovaSeq 6000. Using fastp trimming at Q25 and MiXCR clonotype assembly, TCRdb reanalyzed the public sequencing data and kept in-frame beta chains. Identical CDR3 protein sequences are pooled into one entry, listed with their most common genes and DNA. This sample comprises approximately 430,000 distinct CDR3 sequences, less than 25% of them detected only once. The top ten clonotypes cover roughly 13% of the sample. The specimen sequenced was PBMCs or a T cell subset sorted from them (not recorded which). These receptors all come from an adult woman who had mild COVID-19 (a few samples of this study predate the infection). The sample titles of this study are shuffled in the database, so cell type and time point are left out; the donor was told from shared clones.

This clonotype came up a few times. J is TRBJ2-3 and V is TRBV24-1; D possibly uses TRBD1 or TRBD2 (5 bases each). CDR3 size: 14 residues. From germline, CDR1 is KGHDR and CDR2 SFDVKD. The ends were cut back, 6 bases at V and 5 bases at J, with 14 bases in the middle. CDR3 DNA sequence: TGTGCCACCAGTCCGGGACGGGAAGGAGATACGCAGTATTTT. Protein sequence: CATSPGREGDTQYF.

V and J are TRBV27 and TRBJ1-2, with TRBD1 matching over 7 bases. Germline trimming cut 0 bases from V and 0 bases from J; bases unmatched to any gene: 7. Germline V gene lookup returns CDR1 MNHEY and CDR2 SMNVEV (reference sequence). This CDR3 contains 17 residues. Written as DNA, the CDR3 is TGTGCCAGCAGTTTATCGTGGGGGACAGAAGCTAACTATGGCTACACCTTC. Its translation: CASSLSWGTEANYGYTF.

This clonotype occurred a few times. The V gene is TRBV7-2, the J gene TRBJ2-3; 12 bases map to TRBD2. This CDR3 is built from 17 residues. Losses at the gene ends were 5 bases for V and 4 bases for J; bases not matched to a gene: 10. Germline V lookup: CDR1 SGHTA, CDR2 FQGNSA. The CDR3 DNA sequence: TGTGCCAGCAGCCTCCGGACTAGCGGGGCTGTCGCAGATACGCAGTATTTT. Its protein product is CASSLRTSGAVADTQYF.

The chain employs TRBV24-1 and TRBJ2-1; 8 bases line up with TRBD2. The CDR3 spans 13 residues. Per the germline V gene, CDR1 is KGHDR and CDR2 is SFDVKD. V trimming: 8 bases; J trimming: 5 bases; junction bases outside the gene matches: 4. Written as DNA, the CDR3 is TGTGCCACCACGAGCGGGAGCAACAATGAGCAGTTCTTC. It specifies CATTSGSNNEQFF.

The rearrangement uses TRBV2 and TRBJ2-1, with D uncertain. V dropped 0 bases and J dropped 9 bases, with 3 bases sitting between them. From germline, CDR1 is SNHLY and CDR2 FYNNEI. The CDR3 spans 11 residues. The CDR3 bases are TGTGCCAGCAGTGAAGCTGGTGAGCAGTTCTTC. Residues: CASSEAGEQFF. The full variable domain, rest sourced from reference TRBV2 and TRBJ2-1, is EPEVTQTPSHQVTQMGQEVILRCVPISNHLYFYWYRQILGQKVEFLVSFYNNEISEKSEIFDDQFSVERPDGSNFTLKIRSTKLEDSAMYFCASSEAGEQFFGPGTRLTVL.